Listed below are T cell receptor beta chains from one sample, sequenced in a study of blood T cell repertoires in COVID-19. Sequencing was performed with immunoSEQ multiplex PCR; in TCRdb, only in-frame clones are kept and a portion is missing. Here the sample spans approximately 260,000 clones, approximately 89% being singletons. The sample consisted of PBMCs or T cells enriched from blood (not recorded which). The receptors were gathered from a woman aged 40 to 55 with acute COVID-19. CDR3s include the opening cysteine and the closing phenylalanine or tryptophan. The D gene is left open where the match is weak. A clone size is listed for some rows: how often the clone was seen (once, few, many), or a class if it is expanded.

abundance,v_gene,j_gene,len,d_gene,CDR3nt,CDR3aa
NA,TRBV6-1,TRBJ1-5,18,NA,TGTGCCAGCAGTGAAGTTGTGTCAGGGACATATAGCAATCAGCCCCAGCATTTT,CASSEVVSGTYSNQPQHF
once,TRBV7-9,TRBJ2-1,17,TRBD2,TGTGCCAGCAGCATCGGGACTAGCGGGAGAGCCTACAATGAGCAGTTCTTC,CASSIGTSGRAYNEQFF
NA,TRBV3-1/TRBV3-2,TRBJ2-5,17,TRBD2,TGTGCCAGCAGCCCGCAACAAGCATCTAGCGGGAGAAAGACCCAGTACTTC,CASSPQQASSGRKTQYF
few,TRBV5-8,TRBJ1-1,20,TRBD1,TGTGCCAGCAGCTTGGGTGCTGTTATTTACGGGACAGGGTTGAGCACTGAAGCTTTCTTT,CASSLGAVIYGTGLSTEAFF
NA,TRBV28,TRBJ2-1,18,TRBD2,TGTGCCAGCACTTCCCCGGGACTAGCGGGAGGGACCTACAATGAGCAGTTCTTC,CASTSPGLAGGTYNEQFF
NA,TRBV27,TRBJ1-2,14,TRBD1,TGTGCCAGCAGCCCCTTCGGACAGGGGAGAGGCTACACCTTC,CASSPFGQGRGYTF
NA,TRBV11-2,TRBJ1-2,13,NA,TGTGCCAGCAGCGAAGACAGGAACTATGGCTACACCTTC,CASSEDRNYGYTF
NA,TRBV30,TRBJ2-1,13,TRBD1,TGTGCCTGGAGGGGGGACAGCTACAATGAGCAGTTCTTC,CAWRGDSYNEQFF
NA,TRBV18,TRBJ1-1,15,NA,TGTGCCAGCTCACCTGCCAGCCAGGGAGGGACTGAAGCTTTCTTT,CASSPASQGGTEAFF
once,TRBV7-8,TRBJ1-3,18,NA,TGTGCCAGCAGCTTAGTGGGCTACAGGGTCTCGGGGCCGGGCACCATATATTTT,CASSLVGYRVSGPGTIYF
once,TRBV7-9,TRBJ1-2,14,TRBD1,TGTGCCAGCAGCTCTCTAGACAGGGGCGATGGCTACACCTTC,CASSSLDRGDGYTF
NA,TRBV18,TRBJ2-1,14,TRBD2,TGTGCCAGCTCACCGTACAGCGGGAGACTTGAGCAGTTCTTC,CASSPYSGRLEQFF
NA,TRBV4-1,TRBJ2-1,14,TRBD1,TGCGCCACCGGTGGGACAGTAAGCGACAATGAGCAGTTCTTC,CATGGTVSDNEQFF
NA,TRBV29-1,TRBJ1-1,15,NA,TGCAGCGTTTCCGCGGGGTGGGGAATGAACACTGAAGCTTTCTTT,CSVSAGWGMNTEAFF
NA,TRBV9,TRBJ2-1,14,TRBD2,TGTGCCAGCACCGCTAGCGGGAGCTACAATGAGCAGTTCTTC,CASTASGSYNEQFF
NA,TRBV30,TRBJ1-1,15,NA,TGTGCCTGGAGTGTCGATACAACAATTATCCCTGAAGCTTTCTTT,CAWSVDTTIIPEAFF
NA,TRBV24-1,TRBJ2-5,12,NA,TGTGCCACCAGTGATTTTAGAGAGACCCAGTACTTC,CATSDFRETQYF
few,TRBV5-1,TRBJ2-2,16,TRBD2,TGCGCCAGCAGCCCAGGACTAGCGGGAGGCACCGGGGAGCTGTTTTTT,CASSPGLAGGTGELFF
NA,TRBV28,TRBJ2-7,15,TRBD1,TGTGCCAGCAGTTTATCCGGGACAGGTTCCTACGAGCAGTACTTC,CASSLSGTGSYEQYF
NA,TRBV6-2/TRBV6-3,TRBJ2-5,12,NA,TGTGCCAGCAGTTCGCGTTCGGAGACCCAGTACTTC,CASSSRSETQYF
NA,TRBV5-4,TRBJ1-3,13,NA,TGTGCCAGCAGCCCTTTAGAGGGAAACACCATATATTTT,CASSPLEGNTIYF
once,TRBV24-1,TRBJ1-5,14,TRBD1,TGTGCCACCACCAAACAGGGGGAGGATCAGCCCCAGCATTTT,CATTKQGEDQPQHF
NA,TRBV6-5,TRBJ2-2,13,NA,TGTGCCAGCGAGGCTAGCGACACCGGGGAGCTGTTTTTT,CASEASDTGELFF
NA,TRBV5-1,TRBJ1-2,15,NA,TGCGCCAGCAGCTTGCGAGGGTCGGCTGGGTATGGCTACACCTTC,CASSLRGSAGYGYTF
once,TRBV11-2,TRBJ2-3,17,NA,TGTGCCAGCAGCTACAGTCCAGGGGCAGGCAGCACAGATACGCAGTATTTT,CASSYSPGAGSTDTQYF
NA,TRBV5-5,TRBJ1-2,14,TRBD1,TGTGCCAGCAGTCAAGAAACAGGGGTTGAAGGCTACACCTTC,CASSQETGVEGYTF
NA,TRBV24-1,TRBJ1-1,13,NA,TGTGCCACCAGTGACGCGTGGGGGGAGAAAGCTTTCTTT,CATSDAWGEKAFF
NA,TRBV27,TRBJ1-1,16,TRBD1,TGTGCCAGCAGTGCAGGTGGGTCGGGAGGGGGCGAGGAAGCTTTCTTT,CASSAGGSGGGEEAFF
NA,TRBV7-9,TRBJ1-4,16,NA,TGTGCCAGCAGCTACGGCGGGGGGTCAACTAATGAAAAACTGTTTTTT,CASSYGGGSTNEKLFF
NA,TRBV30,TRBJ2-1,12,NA,TGTGCCTGGAGCGGGAGCCACAATGAGCAGTTCTTC,CAWSGSHNEQFF
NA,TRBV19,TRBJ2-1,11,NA,TGTGCCACCGACAAGTACAATGAGCAGTTCTTC,CATDKYNEQFF
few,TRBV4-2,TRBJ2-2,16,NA,TGTGCCAGCAGCCAAGGGCTAGTAAGTGGTGCCGGGGAGCTGTTTTTT,CASSQGLVSGAGELFF
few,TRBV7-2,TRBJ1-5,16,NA,TGTGCCAGCAGTCCCGGGGGGGGGCTGAACAATCAGCCCCAGCATTTT,CASSPGGGLNNQPQHF
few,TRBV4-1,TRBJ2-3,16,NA,TGCGCCAGCAGCCCTCTCCGATCTACTAGCACAGATACGCAGTATTTT,CASSPLRSTSTDTQYF
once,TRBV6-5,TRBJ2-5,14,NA,TGTGCCACTCAGGGTAGGGGTTTCCAAGAGACCCAGTACTTC,CATQGRGFQETQYF
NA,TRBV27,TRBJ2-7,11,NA,TGTGCCAGCAGTTTAAGGGGCGCGCAGTACTTC,CASSLRGAQYF
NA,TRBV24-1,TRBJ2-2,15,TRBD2,TGTGCCACCAGTGATAGACTAGCGCACACCGGGGAGCTGTTTTTT,CATSDRLAHTGELFF
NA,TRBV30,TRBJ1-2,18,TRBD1,TGTGCCTGGAGTGCCCAGGGGAGACAGGGGAAGATTGCAGGTGGCTACACCTTC,CAWSAQGRQGKIAGGYTF
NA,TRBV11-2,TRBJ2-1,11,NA,TGTGCCAGCAGCGTATACAATGAGCAGTTCTTC,CASSVYNEQFF
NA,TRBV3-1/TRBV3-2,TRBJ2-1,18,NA,TGTGCCAGCAGCTCCCACCTTGGTCGGGGGAGCTCCTACAATGAGCAGTTCTTC,CASSSHLGRGSSYNEQFF
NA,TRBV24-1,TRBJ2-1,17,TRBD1,TGTGCCACCAGTGACGCCCCGGACAGGGCGCCCTACAATGAGCAGTTCTTC,CATSDAPDRAPYNEQFF
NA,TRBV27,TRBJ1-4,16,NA,TGTGCCAGCAGCCAAACTTACGGGGAGGGGTCTGAAAAACTGTTTTTT,CASSQTYGEGSEKLFF
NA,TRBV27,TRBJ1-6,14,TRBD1,TGTGCCAGCAGTCAGGGGGAGTATAATTCACCCCTCCACTTT,CASSQGEYNSPLHF
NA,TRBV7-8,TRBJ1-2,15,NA,TGTGCCAGCAGCGAAAGGTTGAGGAGGGACCCTTTCTACACCTTC,CASSERLRRDPFYTF
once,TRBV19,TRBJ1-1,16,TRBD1,TGTGCCAGTAACATTTGGTTGGACAGGGGCTACACTGAAGCTTTCTTT,CASNIWLDRGYTEAFF
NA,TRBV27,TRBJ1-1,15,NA,TGTGCCAGCAGTTTAGGACAGTACAAGAACACTGAAGCTTTCTTT,CASSLGQYKNTEAFF
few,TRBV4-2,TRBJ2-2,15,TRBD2,TGTGCCAGCAGCTCTTACCGGGAGGGACCCGGGGAGCTGTTTTTT,CASSSYREGPGELFF
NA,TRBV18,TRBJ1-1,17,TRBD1,TGTGCCAGCTCACGTTCCCGGGACAGGGGGCCCGGTACTGAAGCTTTCTTT,CASSRSRDRGPGTEAFF
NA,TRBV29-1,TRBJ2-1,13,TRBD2,TGCAGCGTTGGGACTAGCGGCTACAATGAGCAGTTCTTC,CSVGTSGYNEQFF
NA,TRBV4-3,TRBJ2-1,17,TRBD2,TGCGCCAGCAGCCAAGACCCAGCGGGGAACAACTACAATGAGCAGTTCTTC,CASSQDPAGNNYNEQFF
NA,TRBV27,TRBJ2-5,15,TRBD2,TGTGCCAGCAGTTTACTAGCGGAAAACCAAGAGACCCAGTACTTC,CASSLLAENQETQYF
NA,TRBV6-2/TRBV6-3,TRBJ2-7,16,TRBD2,TGTGCCAGCAGTTATCGCTTTGATAGCGGGAGTCTCGAGCAGTACTTC,CASSYRFDSGSLEQYF
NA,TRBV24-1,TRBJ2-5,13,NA,TGTGCCACCAGTGATTTACTCCAAGAGACCCAGTACTTC,CATSDLLQETQYF